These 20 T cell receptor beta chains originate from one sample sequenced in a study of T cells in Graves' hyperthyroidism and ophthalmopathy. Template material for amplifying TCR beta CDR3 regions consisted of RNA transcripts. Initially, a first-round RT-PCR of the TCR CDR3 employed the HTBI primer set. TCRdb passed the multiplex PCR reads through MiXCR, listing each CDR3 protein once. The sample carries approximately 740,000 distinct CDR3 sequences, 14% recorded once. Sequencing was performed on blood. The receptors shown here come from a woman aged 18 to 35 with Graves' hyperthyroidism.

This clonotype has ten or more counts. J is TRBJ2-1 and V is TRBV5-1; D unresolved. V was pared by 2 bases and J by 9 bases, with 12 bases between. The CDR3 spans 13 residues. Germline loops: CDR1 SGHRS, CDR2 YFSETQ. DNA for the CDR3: TGCGCCAGCAGCTTACAAGTGGTGGGTGAGCAGTTCTTC. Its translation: CASSLQVVGEQFF.

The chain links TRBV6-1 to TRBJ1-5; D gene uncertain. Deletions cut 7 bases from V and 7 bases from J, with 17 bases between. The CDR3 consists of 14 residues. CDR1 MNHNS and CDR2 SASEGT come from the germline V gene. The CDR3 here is CASTTGRDGQPQHF. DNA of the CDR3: TGTGCCAGCACCACGGGGAGGGATGGCCAGCCCCAGCATTTT.

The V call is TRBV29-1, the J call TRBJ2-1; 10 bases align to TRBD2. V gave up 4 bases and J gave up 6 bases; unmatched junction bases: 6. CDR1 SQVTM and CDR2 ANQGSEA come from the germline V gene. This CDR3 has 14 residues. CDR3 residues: CSVVGTSAVNEQFF. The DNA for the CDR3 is TGCAGCGTTGTAGGGACTAGCGCTGTCAATGAGCAGTTCTTC.

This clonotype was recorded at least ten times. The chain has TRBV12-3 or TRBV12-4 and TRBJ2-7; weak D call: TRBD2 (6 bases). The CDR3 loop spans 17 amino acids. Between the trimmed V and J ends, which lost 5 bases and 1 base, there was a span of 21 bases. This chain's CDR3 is CASSPRRSQGGSYEQYF. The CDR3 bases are TGTGCCAGCAGTCCACGGAGGTCGCAGGGAGGTTCCTACGAGCAGTACTTC.

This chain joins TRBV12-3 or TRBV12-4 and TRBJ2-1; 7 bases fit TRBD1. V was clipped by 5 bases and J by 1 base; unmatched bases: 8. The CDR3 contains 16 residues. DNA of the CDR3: TGTGCCAGCAGTAGAGACGGACAGGTATCCTACAATGAGCAGTTCTTC. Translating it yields CASSRDGQVSYNEQFF.

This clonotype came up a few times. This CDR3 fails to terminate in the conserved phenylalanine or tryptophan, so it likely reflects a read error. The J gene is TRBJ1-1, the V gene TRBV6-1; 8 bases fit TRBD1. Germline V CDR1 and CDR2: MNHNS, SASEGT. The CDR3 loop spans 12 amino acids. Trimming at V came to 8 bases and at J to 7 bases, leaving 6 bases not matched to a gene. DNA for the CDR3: TGTGCCAGCGACCTCGGACAGGGTGAAGCTTTCCTT. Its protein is CASDLGQGEAFL.

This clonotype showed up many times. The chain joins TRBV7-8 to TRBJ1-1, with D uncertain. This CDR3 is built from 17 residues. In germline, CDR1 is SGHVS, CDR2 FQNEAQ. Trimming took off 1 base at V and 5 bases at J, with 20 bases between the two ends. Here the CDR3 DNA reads TGTGCCAGCAGCTTAGTGGGCAGGACTTTCACTTTTACTGAAGCTTTCTTT. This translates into CASSLVGRTFTFTEAFF.

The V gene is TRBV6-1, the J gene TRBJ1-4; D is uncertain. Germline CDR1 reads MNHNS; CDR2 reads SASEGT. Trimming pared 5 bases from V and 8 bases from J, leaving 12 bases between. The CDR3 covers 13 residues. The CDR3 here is CASSFSGLEKLFF. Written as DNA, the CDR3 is TGTGCCAGCAGTTTCAGTGGTTTAGAAAAACTGTTTTTT.

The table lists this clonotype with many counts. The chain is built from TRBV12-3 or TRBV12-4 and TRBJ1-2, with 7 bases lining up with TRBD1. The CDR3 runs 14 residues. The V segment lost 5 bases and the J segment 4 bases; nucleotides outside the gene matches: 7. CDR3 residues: CASSLGQISYGYTF. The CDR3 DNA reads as TGTGCCAGCAGTCTGGGACAGATTTCCTATGGCTACACCTTC.

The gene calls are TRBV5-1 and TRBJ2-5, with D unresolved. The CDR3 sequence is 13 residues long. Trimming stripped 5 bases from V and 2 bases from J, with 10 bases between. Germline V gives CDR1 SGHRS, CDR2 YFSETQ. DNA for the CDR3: TGCGCCAGCAGGTTATGGGTACAAGAGACCCAGTACTTC. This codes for CASRLWVQETQYF.

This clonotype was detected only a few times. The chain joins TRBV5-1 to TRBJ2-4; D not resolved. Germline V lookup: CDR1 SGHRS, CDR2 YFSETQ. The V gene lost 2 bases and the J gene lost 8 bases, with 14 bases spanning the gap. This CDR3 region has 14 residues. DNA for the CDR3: TGCGCCAGCAGCTTTTCCAGGTCCTTGGACATTCAGTACTTC. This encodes CASSFSRSLDIQYF. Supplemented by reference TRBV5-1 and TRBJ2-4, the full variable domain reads KAGVTQTPRYLIKTRGQQVTLSCSPISGHRSVSWYQQTPGQGLQFLFEYFSETQRNKGNFPGRFSGRQFSNSRSEMNVSTLELGDSALYLCASSFSRSLDIQYFGAGTRLSVL.

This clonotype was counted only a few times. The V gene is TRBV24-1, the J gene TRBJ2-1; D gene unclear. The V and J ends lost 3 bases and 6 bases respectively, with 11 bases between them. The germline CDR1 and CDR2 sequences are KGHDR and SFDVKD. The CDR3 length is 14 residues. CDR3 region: CATSDDLVVNEQFF. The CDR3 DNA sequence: TGTGCCACCAGTGATGACCTTGTGGTCAATGAGCAGTTCTTC.

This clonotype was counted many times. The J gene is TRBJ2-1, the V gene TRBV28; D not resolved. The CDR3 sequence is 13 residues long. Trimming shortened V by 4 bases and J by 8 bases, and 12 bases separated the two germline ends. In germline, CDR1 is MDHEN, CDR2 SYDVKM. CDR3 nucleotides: TGTGCCAGCAGTTCCCGGGCCTTGGATGAGCAGTTCTTC. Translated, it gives CASSSRALDEQFF.

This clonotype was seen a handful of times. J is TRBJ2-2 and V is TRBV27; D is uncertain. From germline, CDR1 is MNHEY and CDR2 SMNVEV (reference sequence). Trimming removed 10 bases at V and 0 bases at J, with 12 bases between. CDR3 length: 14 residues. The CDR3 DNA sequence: TGTGCCACCGCCATCTCCCCGAACACCGGGGAGCTGTTTTTT. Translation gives CATAISPNTGELFF.

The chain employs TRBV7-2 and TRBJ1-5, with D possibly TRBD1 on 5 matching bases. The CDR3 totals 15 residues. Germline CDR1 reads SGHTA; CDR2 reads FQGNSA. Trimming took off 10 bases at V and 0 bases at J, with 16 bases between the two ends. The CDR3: CATGSGRYSNQPQHF. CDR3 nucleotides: TGTGCCACCGGGTCGGGGCGATATAGCAATCAGCCCCAGCATTTT.

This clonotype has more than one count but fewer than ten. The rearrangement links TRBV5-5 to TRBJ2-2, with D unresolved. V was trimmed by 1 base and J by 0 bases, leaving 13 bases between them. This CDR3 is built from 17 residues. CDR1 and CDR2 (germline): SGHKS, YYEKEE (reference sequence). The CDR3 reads CASSLLIPATNTGELFF. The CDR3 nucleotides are TGTGCCAGCAGCTTGTTGATCCCGGCCACGAACACCGGGGAGCTGTTTTTT.

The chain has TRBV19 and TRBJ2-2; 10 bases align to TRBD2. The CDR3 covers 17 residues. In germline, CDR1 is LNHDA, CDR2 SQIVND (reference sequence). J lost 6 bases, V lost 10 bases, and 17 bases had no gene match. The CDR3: CAISSRPSGSSAGELFF. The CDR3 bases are TGTGCCATCTCGTCACGTCCTAGCGGGAGTTCCGCCGGGGAGCTGTTTTTT.

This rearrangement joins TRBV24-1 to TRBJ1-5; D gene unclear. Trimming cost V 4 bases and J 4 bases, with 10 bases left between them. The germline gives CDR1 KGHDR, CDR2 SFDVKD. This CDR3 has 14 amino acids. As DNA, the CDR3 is TGTGCCACCAGTGACTCACAGCTAAATCAGCCCCAGCATTTT. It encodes CATSDSQLNQPQHF.

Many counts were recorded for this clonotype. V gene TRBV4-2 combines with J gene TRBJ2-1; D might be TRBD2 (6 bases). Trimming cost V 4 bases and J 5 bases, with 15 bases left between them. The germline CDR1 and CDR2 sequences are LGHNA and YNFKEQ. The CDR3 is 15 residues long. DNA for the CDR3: TGTGCCAGCAGCCCCCACCGGGAGCTAGACAATGAGCAGTTCTTC. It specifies CASSPHRELDNEQFF.

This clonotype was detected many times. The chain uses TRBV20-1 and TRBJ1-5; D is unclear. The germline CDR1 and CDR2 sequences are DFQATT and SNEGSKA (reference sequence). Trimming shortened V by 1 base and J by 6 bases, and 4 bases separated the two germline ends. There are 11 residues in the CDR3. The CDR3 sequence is CSARGGQPQHF. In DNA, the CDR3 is TGCAGTGCTAGAGGAGGTCAGCCCCAGCATTTT.